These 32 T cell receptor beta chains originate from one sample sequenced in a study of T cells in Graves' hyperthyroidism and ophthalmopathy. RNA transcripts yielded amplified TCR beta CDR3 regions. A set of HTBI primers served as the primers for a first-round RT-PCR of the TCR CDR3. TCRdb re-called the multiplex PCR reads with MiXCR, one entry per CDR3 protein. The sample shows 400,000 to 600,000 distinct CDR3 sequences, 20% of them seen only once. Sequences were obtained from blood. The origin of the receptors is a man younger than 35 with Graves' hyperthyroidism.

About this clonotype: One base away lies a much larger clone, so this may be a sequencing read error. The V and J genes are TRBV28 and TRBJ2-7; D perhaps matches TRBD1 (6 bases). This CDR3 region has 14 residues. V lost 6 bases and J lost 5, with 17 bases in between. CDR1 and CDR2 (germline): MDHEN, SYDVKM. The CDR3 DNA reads TGTGCCAGCAGATTCAGCGGACAGACCGACGAGCAGTACTTC. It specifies CASRFSGQTDEQYF.

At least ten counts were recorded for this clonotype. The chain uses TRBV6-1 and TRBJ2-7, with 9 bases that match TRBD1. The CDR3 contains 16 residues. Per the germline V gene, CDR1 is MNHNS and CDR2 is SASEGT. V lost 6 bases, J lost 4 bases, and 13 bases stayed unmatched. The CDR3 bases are TGTGCCAGCAGACCCAATCCCGGGACAGGGACTTACGAGCAGTACTTC. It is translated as CASRPNPGTGTYEQYF.

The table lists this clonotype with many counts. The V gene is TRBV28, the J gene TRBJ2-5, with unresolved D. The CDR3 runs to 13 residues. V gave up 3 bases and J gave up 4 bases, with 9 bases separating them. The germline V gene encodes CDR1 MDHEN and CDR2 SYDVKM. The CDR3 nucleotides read TGTGCCAGCAGTTTTAACGGCCGAGAGACCCAGTACTTC. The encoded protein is CASSFNGRETQYF.

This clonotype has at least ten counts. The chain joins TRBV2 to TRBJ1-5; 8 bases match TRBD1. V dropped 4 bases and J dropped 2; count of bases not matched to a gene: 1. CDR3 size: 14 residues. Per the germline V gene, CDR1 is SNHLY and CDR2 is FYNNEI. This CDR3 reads CASSGGQGNQPQHF. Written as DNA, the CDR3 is TGTGCCAGCAGTGGGGGACAGGGCAATCAGCCCCAGCATTTT.

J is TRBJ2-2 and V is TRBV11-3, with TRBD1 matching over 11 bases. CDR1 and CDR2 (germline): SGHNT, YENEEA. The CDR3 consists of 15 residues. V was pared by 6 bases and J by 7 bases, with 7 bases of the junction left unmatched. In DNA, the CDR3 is TGTGCCAGCAGACGGACAGGGGGCCCTCTCGGGGAGCTGTTTTTT. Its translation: CASRRTGGPLGELFF.

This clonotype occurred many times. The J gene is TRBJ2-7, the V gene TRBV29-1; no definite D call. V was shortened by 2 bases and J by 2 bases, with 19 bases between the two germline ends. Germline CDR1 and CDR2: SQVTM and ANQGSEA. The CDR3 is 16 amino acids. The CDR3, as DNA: TGCAGCGTTGAACCTCAACAAAAGGGTAAACCCTACGAGCAGTACTTC. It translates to CSVEPQQKGKPYEQYF.

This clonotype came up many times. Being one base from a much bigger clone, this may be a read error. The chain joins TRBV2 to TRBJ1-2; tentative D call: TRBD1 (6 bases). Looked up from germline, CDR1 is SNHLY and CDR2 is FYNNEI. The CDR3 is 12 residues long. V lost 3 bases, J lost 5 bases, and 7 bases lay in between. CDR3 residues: CASSEDRYGYTF. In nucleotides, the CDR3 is TGTGCCAGCAGTGAGGACAGATATGGCTACACCTTC.

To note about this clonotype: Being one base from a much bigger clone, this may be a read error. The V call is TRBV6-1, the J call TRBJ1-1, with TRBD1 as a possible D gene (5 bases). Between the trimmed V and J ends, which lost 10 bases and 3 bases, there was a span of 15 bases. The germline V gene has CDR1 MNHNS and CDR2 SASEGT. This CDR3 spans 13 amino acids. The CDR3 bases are TGTGCCAACAGCCGGGACCGTGACACTGAAGCTTTCTTT. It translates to CANSRDRDTEAFF.

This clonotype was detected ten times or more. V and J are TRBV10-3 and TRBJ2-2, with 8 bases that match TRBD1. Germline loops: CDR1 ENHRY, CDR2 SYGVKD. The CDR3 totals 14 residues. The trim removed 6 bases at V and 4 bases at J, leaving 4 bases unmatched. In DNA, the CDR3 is TGTGCCATCAGGGAGGACAGGGTCACCGGGGAGCTGTTTTTT. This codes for CAIREDRVTGELFF.

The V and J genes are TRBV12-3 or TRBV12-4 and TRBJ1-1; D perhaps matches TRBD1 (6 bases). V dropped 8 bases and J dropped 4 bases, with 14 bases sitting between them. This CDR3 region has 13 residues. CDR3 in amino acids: CASLQGFVTEAFF. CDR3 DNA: TGTGCCAGCCTACAGGGATTTGTCACTGAAGCTTTCTTT.

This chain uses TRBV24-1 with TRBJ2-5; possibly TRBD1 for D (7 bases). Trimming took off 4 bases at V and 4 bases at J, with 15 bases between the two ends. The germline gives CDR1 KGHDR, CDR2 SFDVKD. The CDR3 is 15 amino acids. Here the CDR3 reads CATSDHRQGGETQYF. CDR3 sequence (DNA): TGTGCCACCAGTGACCACCGACAGGGAGGAGAGACCCAGTACTTC.

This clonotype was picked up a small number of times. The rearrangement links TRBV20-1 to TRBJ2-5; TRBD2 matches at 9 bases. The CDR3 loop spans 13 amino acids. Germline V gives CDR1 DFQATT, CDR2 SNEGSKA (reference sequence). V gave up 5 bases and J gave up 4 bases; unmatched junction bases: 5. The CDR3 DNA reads TGCAGTGCTGTAGCGGGAGTAGCAGAGACCCAGTACTTC. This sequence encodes CSAVAGVAETQYF.

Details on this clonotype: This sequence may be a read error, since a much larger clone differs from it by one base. CDR3 coding DNA: TGTGCCAACAGCTCAGGGTTTGGAGAGACCCAGTACTTC. It encodes CANSSGFGETQYF. V usage is TRBV11-1 and J usage is TRBJ2-5; possible D gene TRBD1, 5 bases. The germline CDR1 and CDR2 sequences are SGHAT and FQDESV (reference sequence). The CDR3 runs 13 residues.

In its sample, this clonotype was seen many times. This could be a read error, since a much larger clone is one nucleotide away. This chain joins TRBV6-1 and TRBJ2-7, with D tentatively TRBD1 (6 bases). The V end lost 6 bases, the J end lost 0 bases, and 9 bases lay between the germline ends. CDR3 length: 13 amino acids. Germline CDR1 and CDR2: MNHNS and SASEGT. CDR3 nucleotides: TGTGCCAGCAGCGGACAGAACTCCTACGAGCAGTACTTC. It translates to CASSGQNSYEQYF.

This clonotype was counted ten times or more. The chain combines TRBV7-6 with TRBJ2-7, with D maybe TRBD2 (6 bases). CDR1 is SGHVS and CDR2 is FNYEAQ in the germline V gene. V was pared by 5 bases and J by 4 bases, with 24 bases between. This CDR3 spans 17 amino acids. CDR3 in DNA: TGTGCCAGCAGCCCCTACCTTATCGGGGGTCCGGATTACGAGCAGTACTTC. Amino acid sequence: CASSPYLIGGPDYEQYF.

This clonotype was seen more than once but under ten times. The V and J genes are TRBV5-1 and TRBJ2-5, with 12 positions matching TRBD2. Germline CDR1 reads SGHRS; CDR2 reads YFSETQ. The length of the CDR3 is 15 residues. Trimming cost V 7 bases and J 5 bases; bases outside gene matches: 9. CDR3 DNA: TGCGCCAGCGGGCCTAGCGGGGGGGCCGGGGAGACCCAGTACTTC. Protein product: CASGPSGGAGETQYF. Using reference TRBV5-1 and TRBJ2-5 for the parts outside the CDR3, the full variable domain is KAGVTQTPRYLIKTRGQQVTLSCSPISGHRSVSWYQQTPGQGLQFLFEYFSETQRNKGNFPGRFSGRQFSNSRSEMNVSTLELGDSALYLCASGPSGGAGETQYFGPGTRLLVL.

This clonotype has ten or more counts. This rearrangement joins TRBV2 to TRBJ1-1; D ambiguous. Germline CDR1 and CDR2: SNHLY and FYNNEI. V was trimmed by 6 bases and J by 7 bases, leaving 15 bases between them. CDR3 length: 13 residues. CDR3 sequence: CASRETQAGEAFF. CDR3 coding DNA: TGTGCCAGCAGGGAGACGCAGGCGGGTGAAGCTTTCTTT.

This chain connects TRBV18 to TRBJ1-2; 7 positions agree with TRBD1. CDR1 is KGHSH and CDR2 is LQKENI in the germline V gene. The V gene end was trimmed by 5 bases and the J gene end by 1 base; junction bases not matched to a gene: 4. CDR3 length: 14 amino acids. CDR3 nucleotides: TGTGCCAGCTCAAAGACAGGGAGTAACTATGGCTACACCTTC. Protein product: CASSKTGSNYGYTF.

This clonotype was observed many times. CDR3: CASSYDRAHEQYF. The CDR3, as DNA: TGTGCCAGCAGTTACGACAGGGCCCACGAGCAGTACTTC. V usage is TRBV28 and J usage is TRBJ2-7, with TRBD1 matching 7 bases. With 4 bases clipped from V and 5 bases from J, the junction kept 5 bases outside the gene matches. CDR1 and CDR2 from the germline V gene are MDHEN and SYDVKM. This CDR3 has 13 residues.

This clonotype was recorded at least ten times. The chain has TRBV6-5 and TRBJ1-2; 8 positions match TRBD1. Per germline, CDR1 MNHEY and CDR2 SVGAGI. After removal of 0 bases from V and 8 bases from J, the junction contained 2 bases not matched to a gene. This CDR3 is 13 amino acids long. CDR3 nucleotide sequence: TGTGCCAGCAGTTACTCGGACAGGGACGGCTACACCTTC. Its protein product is CASSYSDRDGYTF.

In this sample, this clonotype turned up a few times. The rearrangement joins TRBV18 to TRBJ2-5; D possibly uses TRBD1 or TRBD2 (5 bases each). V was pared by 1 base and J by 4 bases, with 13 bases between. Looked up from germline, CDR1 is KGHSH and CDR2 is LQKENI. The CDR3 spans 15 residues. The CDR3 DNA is TGTGCCAGCTCACCACTGGGACCTCCTTCAGAGACCCAGTACTTC. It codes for CASSPLGPPSETQYF.

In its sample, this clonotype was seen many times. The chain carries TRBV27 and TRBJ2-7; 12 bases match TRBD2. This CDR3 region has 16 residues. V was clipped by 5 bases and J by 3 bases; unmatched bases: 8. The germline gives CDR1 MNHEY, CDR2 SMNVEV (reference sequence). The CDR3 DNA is TGTGCCAGCAGTCAAAGGACTAGCGGGACTTACTACGAGCAGTACTTC. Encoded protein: CASSQRTSGTYYEQYF.

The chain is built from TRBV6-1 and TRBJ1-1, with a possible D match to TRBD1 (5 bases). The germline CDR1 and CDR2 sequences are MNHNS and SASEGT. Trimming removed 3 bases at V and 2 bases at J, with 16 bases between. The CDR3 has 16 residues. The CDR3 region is CASSENGGVGNTEAFF. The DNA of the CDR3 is TGTGCCAGCAGTGAGAACGGGGGGGTAGGAAACACTGAAGCTTTCTTT.

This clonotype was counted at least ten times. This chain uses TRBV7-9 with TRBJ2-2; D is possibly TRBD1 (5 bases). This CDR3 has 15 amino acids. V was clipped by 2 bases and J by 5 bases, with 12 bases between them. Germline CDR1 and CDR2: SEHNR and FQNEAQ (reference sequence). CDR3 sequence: CASSLTRQNTGELFF. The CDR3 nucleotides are TGTGCCAGCAGCTTAACTCGACAGAATACCGGGGAGCTGTTTTTT.

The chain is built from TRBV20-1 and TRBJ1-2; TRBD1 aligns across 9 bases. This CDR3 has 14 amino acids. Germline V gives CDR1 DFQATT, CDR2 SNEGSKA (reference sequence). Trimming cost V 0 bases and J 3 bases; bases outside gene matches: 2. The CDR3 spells CSARDYRGHYGYTF. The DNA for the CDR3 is TGCAGTGCTAGAGATTACAGGGGGCACTATGGCTACACCTTC.

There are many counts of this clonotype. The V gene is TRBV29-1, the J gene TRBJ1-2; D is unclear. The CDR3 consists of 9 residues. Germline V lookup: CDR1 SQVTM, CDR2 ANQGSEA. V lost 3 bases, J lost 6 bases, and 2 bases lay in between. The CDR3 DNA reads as TGCAGCGTTGAGGATGGCTACACCTTC. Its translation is CSVEDGYTF.

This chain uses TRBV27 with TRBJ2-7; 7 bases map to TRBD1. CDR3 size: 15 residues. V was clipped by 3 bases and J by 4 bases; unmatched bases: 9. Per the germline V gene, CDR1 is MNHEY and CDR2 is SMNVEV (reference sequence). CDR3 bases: TGTGCCAGCAGTTTGGAGACAGGGATGTTGTACGAGCAGTACTTC. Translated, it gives CASSLETGMLYEQYF.

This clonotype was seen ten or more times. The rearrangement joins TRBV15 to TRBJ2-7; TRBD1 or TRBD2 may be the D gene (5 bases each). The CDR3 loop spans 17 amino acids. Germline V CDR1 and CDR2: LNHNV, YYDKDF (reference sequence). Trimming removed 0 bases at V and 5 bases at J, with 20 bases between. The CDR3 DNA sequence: TGTGCCACCAGCAGAGATCCCTGGGCAGGGAGTCTCCACGAGCAGTACTTC. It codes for CATSRDPWAGSLHEQYF. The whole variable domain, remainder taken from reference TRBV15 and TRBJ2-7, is DAMVIQNPRYQVTQFGKPVTLSCSQTLNHNVMYWYQQKSSQAPKLLFHYYDKDFNNEADTPDNFQSRRPNTSFCFLDIRSPGLGDTAMYLCATSRDPWAGSLHEQYFGPGTRLTVT.

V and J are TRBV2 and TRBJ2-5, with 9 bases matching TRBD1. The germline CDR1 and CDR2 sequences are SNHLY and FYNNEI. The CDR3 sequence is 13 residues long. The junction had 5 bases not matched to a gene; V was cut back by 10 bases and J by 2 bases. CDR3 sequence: CATLTGGQETQYF. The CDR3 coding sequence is TGTGCCACCCTGACAGGGGGACAAGAGACCCAGTACTTC.

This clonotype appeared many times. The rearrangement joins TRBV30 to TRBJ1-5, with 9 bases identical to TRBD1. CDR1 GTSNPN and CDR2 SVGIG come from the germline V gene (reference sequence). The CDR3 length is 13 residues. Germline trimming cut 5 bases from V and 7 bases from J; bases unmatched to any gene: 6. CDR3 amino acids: CAWGQGSFQPQHF. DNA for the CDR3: TGTGCCTGGGGACAGGGGTCTTTCCAGCCCCAGCATTTT.

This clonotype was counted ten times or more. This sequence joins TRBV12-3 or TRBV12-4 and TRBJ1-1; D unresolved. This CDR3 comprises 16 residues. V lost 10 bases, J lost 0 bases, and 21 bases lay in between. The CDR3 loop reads CATDGPTGKMNTEAFF. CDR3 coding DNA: TGTGCCACCGATGGGCCGACGGGGAAAATGAACACTGAAGCTTTCTTT.

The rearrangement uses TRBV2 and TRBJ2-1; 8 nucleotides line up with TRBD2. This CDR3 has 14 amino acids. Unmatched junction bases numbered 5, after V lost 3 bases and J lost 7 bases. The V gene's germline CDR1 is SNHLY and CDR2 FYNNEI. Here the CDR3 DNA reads TGTGCCAGCAGTGACCCGGGGGGGACGAATGAGCAGTTCTTC. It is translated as CASSDPGGTNEQFF. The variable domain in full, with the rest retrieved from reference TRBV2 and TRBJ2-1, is EPEVTQTPSHQVTQMGQEVILRCVPISNHLYFYWYRQILGQKVEFLVSFYNNEISEKSEIFDDQFSVERPDGSNFTLKIRSTKLEDSAMYFCASSDPGGTNEQFFGPGTRLTVL.